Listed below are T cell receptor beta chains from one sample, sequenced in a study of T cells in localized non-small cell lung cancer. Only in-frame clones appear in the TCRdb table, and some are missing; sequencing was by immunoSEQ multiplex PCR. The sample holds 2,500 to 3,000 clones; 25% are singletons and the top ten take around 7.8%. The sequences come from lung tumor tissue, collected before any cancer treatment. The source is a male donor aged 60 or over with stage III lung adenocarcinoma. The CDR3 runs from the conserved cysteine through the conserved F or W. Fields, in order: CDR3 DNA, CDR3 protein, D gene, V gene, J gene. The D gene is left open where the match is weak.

TGTGCCATCAGTGAGTCCTTAGGGGCTGCAGAGCAGTACTTC	CAISESLGAAEQYF	.	TRBV10-3	TRBJ2-7
TGTGCCAGTAAGTTTAACCAGGGGGTCGGCAATCAGCCCCAGCATTTT	CASKFNQGVGNQPQHF	TRBD1	TRBV19	TRBJ1-5